What follows is one T cell receptor (beta chain) and its context. Its cognate antigen has yet to be identified. One base away there is no much larger clone; base qualities are not given. Library preparation employed the immunoSEQ multiplex PCR assay. TCRdb re-hosts the immuneACCESS table, in-frame sequences only. Its copies lack some clones; in the studies checked, an unresolved V gene accounts for under half of them, and the cause for the rest is not known. Counted in this sample were around 100,000 clones; 87% of them appeared once. The ten largest clones capture 15% to 20% of the sample. The sample belongs to a study of control samples from healthy donors and cancer patients (dated by TCRdb to about 2020). Via the germline V gene (reference sequence), CDR1 is MNHNY and CDR2 SVGAGI. From the cysteine through the phenylalanine, the CDR3 covers 11 amino acids. Here the CDR3 DNA is all that survives: 33 bases in frame from base 1. V is pared back by 8 bases and J by 5 bases, with 10 bases lying between the germline termini.

The clonotype was recovered from a woman between 50 and 59 years old in good health. The sample consisted of blood. The chain couples TRBV6-6 to TRBJ2-7; the D gene is not confidently resolved. CDR3 reads: CASCLDDEQYF. In nucleotide form, the sequence is TGTGCCAGCTGCCTGGATGACGAGCAGTACTTC.